The TCR beta chain under discussion was sequenced for a study of vaccination effects on CD4 cells after COVID-19 (dated by TCRdb to the early 2020s). For the study in its entirety: After vaccination, three convalescent patients were sampled both early (day +14) and late (day +241, +227, +161 respectively). Cultures from other donors in the study were sequenced using the Oncomine TCR Beta short-read assay on an Illumina iSeq 100. Post-vaccine samples across the study were collected a median of 72 days after the second dose, with a range of 14 to 241. SARS-CoV-2 spike-specific CD4+ TCR repertoires from before and after mRNA vaccination were compared in COVID-19 convalescent patients and in infection-naive vaccine recipients. A total of 10 COVID-19 convalescent patients and several SARS-CoV-2-naive healthy vaccine recipients were included in the full study. Study-level results and caveats: At late post-vaccination timepoints, both infection-induced and vaccine-induced clones showed marked clonal contraction, consistent with waning T cell responses. In convalescent patients, the post-vaccine spike-reactive repertoire was composed mainly of new vaccine-induced clones that were largely distinct from infection-induced clones. Only a small number of convalescent patients were included, and no early post-infection timepoints were available, which limited the study.

In the ViraFEST assay, PBMC were stimulated with viral peptide pools, and antigen-specific CD4+ T cell clonotypes were then identified by expansion using TCR sequencing. After less than 13 days of culture, CD4+ T cells were isolated with the EasySep CD4+ T cell isolation kit. Convalescent patients had PCR-confirmed SARS-CoV-2 infection between March and December 2020, before Alpha, Beta and Delta variants emerged in the United States. Two doses of either the BNT162b2 or the mRNA-1273 mRNA SARS-CoV-2 vaccine were administered to participants. Each well held 1.5 million to 2.5 million PBMC cultured in IMDM containing roughly 5% human AB serum, 9.5 to 10 IU/ml IL-2 and gentamicin, along with 8 to 10 ug/ml peptides. Half of the culture medium was replaced with fresh IL-2-containing medium on days 3 and 7. Unless otherwise noted, each peptide stimulation condition was cultured in triplicate wells. Using Ficoll-Paque Plus gradient centrifugation, PBMC were separated from whole blood and then either used fresh or cryopreserved at -140C. The overlapping peptide pools covered the spike proteins of SARS-CoV-2 as well as those of the common cold coronaviruses HCoV-NL63, HCoV-OC43 and HCoV-229E. Genomic DNA was extracted from cultured CD4+ T cells with the QIAamp micro DNA kit.

The CDR3 contains 17 residues, cysteine and phenylalanine counted. CDR3 DNA is the only sequence kept; it has 51 bases, read in frame from the first base. Sequences LNHDA (CDR1) and SQIVND (CDR2) are obtained from the germline V gene (reference sequence). V is clipped by 9 bases and J by 2 bases, and the sequence between their germline boundaries is 25 bases long. As regards this clone: Its specific antigen is unknown. No quality values exist for individual bases; no much larger clone is one base distant.

Library preparation employed the immunoSEQ multiplex PCR assay. DNA from the cultured and isolated CD4+ T cells underwent TCR beta CDR3 sequencing. On the study's bioinformatics: Non-productive TCR sequences were removed and reads were trimmed to the CDR3 region, keeping CDR3s of at least 7 amino acids. The MANAFEST web app was used to pick out antigen-specific clonotypes by comparing their expansion in peptide wells with that in reference cultures. To count as positive, a clone had to show expansion at FDR<0.05 compared with the reference and with all other wells, an odds ratio above 5, and a frequency above 0.1% in two replicate wells. Clonotypes significantly expanded in SARS-CoV-2 spike wells and in at least one common cold coronavirus spike condition were defined as cross-reactive. Levenshtein distance calculated with the stringdist R package was used to assess CDR3 similarity, and unrooted trees were constructed with ape in R 3.6.1. The table comes from immuneACCESS by way of TCRdb, which keeps in-frame sequences with V and J called. Part of the clones is missing from these tables; in studies checked, under half for an unresolved V gene and the rest for unknown reasons. That table gives V, J and clone size, and the DNA gave D and trimming. Within this sample are 11,000 to 15,000 clones, with nearly 80% of them counted one time only. The ten most abundant clones make up under 30% of the sample.

The TCR sequence derives from a human donor who had a prior SARS-CoV-2 infection. This chain is built from TRBV19 and TRBJ1-2; TRBD1 is possibly the D segment (6 matching bases). The sequenced sample was CD4+ T cells from PBMCs cultured with HCoV-NL63 spike peptides, obtained after COVID-19 vaccination. Read against the paper, the sample's cell subset or site label means: HCoV-NL63 spike overlapping peptide pool stimulation. CDR3 region: CASTNTPGQLGNYGYTF. The nucleotide sequence is given as TGTGCCAGCACGAATACCCCCGGACAGCTGGGCAACTATGGCTACACCTTC.